The 11 T cell receptor beta chains presented below share a single source sample, sequenced in a study of blood T cell repertoires in COVID-19. The method was immunoSEQ multiplex PCR; TCRdb's version includes in-frame clones alone and lacks a portion of them. The sample has roughly 230,000 clones; 85% are singletons. Material: peripheral blood. Receptors were obtained from a middle-aged man with acute or convalescent COVID-19.

The V gene is TRBV15, the J gene TRBJ2-2; 9 bases agree with TRBD2. V shed 4 bases, J shed 1 base, and the junction held 4 bases outside the gene matches. The CDR3 consists of 16 residues. The V gene's germline CDR1 is LNHNV and CDR2 YYDKDF (reference sequence). In DNA form, the CDR3 reads TGTGCCACCAGCACTTCAGCGGGGGGGAACACCGGGGAGCTGTTTTTT. Protein sequence: CATSTSAGGNTGELFF. The full variable domain, completed using reference TRBV15 and TRBJ2-2, is DAMVIQNPRYQVTQFGKPVTLSCSQTLNHNVMYWYQQKSSQAPKLLFHYYDKDFNNEADTPDNFQSRRPNTSFCFLDIRSPGLGDTAMYLCATSTSAGGNTGELFFGEGSRLTVL.

The CDR3 here is CASRLAGALNEQFF. CDR3 bases: TGTGCCAGTAGACTAGCGGGGGCCCTCAATGAGCAGTTCTTC. The chain recombines TRBV19 with TRBJ2-1; 11 bases are shared with TRBD2. The CDR3 is 14 residues long. Germline trimming cut 6 bases from V and 6 bases from J; bases unmatched to any gene: 4. Per the germline V gene, CDR1 is LNHDA and CDR2 is SQIVND (reference sequence).

V and J are TRBV7-9 and TRBJ2-4; 7 bases align to TRBD1. CDR1 and CDR2 from the germline V gene are SEHNR and FQNEAQ (reference sequence). With V trimmed by 5 bases and J by 7 bases, 11 bases remained unmatched. This CDR3 comprises 15 residues. CDR3 residues: CASSPPTGRPNIQYF. The DNA of the CDR3 is TGTGCCAGCAGCCCCCCGACAGGGCGCCCGAACATTCAGTACTTC.

This clone has a single count. The DNA for the CDR3 is TGTGCCAGCAGTGACAGGGGCACCGGGGAGCTGTTTTTT. This codes for CASSDRGTGELFF. The chain combines TRBV2 with TRBJ2-2; D might be TRBD1 (6 bases). V lost 3 bases and J 4 bases, leaving 6 bases between the germline ends. The CDR3 has 13 residues. Germline CDR1 SNHLY, CDR2 FYNNEI. The complete variable domain, with remaining parts taken from reference TRBV2 and TRBJ2-2, reads EPEVTQTPSHQVTQMGQEVILRCVPISNHLYFYWYRQILGQKVEFLVSFYNNEISEKSEIFDDQFSVERPDGSNFTLKIRSTKLEDSAMYFCASSDRGTGELFFGEGSRLTVL.

The rearrangement links TRBV6-2 or TRBV6-3 to TRBJ2-2, with D maybe TRBD2 (7 bases). The CDR3 extends over 14 amino acids. The germline gives CDR1 MNHEY, CDR2 SVGEGT. Trimming took off 2 bases at V and 11 bases at J, with 15 bases between the two ends. CDR3 sequence: CASSYRGASGELFF. The CDR3 nucleotides are TGTGCCAGCAGTTACCGGGGGGCGTCGGGCGAGCTGTTTTTT.

In this sample, this clone turned up a few times. The chain employs TRBV10-2 and TRBJ1-1, with 9 nucleotides matching TRBD1. Per germline, CDR1 WSHSY and CDR2 SAAADI. The CDR3 contains 14 residues. V was clipped by 6 bases and J by 4 bases; unmatched bases: 6. The CDR3 region has the DNA TGCGCCAGCAGGATACAGGGGGCAGGCACTGAAGCTTTCTTT. Translating it yields CASRIQGAGTEAFF.

The chain carries TRBV5-1 and TRBJ2-3; no firm D call. Germline lookup yields CDR1 SGHRS and CDR2 YFSETQ. Trimming removed 0 bases from V and 0 bases from J, with 11 bases in between. CDR3 length equals 16 residues. The CDR3: CASSLGQKISTDTQYF. The CDR3 coding sequence is TGCGCCAGCAGCTTGGGTCAGAAAATTAGCACAGATACGCAGTATTTT.

Details on this clone: Within the sample, other DNA sequences also encode this same CDR3. The chain links TRBV5-4 to TRBJ2-1, with TRBD2 identical over 7 bases. Per germline, CDR1 SGHNT and CDR2 YYREEE (reference sequence). The V and J ends lost 2 bases and 4 bases, in that order; junction bases with no gene match: 6. This CDR3 contains 15 residues. The CDR3 nucleotides are TGTGCCAGCAGCTTCCCCGGACTAGATTACAATGAGCAGTTCTTC. Translated: CASSFPGLDYNEQFF.

J is TRBJ1-4 and V is TRBV4-2; D is perhaps TRBD1 (6 bases). This CDR3 spans 15 amino acids. V was pared by 0 bases and J by 7 bases, with 12 bases between. Germline assignment: CDR1 LGHNA and CDR2 YNFKEQ. CDR3 bases: TGTGCCAGCAGCCAAGATCCCAGGGGTACTGAAAAACTGTTTTTT. Its translation is CASSQDPRGTEKLFF.

This chain's CDR3 is CASSPPSTGEKLFF. The CDR3 DNA reads as TGTGCCAGCTCACCACCGTCAACTGGTGAAAAACTGTTTTTT. J is TRBJ1-4 and V is TRBV18; D call uncertain. The V gene's germline CDR1 is KGHSH and CDR2 LQKENI. With 0 bases removed from V and 7 bases from J, the gap between germline ends came to 9 bases. This CDR3 has 14 residues.

The chain couples TRBV29-1 to TRBJ1-1, with TRBD1 identical over 7 bases. V gave up 4 bases and J gave up 9 bases; unmatched junction bases: 11. Per the germline V gene, CDR1 is SQVTM and CDR2 is ANQGSEA. This CDR3 spans 13 amino acids. CDR3 DNA sequence: TGCAGCGTTGCGGGACAGTTAACCGTGAAAGCTTTCTTT. Protein product: CSVAGQLTVKAFF.